Following are 3 T cell receptor beta chains from one sample sequenced in a study of shared T cell receptors in the human thymus. Assay: immunoSEQ multiplex PCR; the TCRdb copy retains only in-frame clones and omits some. The sample lists 650,000 to 950,000 clones, approximately 83% occurring once. In addition, the sample was reused for a study of human thymus T cells.

The sequencing sample was made of thymocytes. These TCRs come from a girl less than two years old with a congenital heart defect.

V gene TRBV5-1 combines with J gene TRBJ2-5, with 14 bases aligning to TRBD2. Germline V lookup: CDR1 SGHRS, CDR2 YFSETQ. This CDR3 spans 18 amino acids. V lost 2 bases to trimming and J lost 0 bases; unmatched junction nucleotides: 6. The CDR3 protein is CASSFSTSGGGNQETQYF. The CDR3 nucleotides are TGCGCCAGCAGCTTCTCGACTAGCGGGGGGGGTAACCAAGAGACCCAGTACTTC.

The V call is TRBV5-4, the J call TRBJ2-3, with 14 bases matching TRBD2. CDR1 SGHNT and CDR2 YYREEE come from the germline V gene (reference sequence). Germline trimming cut 4 bases from V and 1 base from J; bases unmatched to any gene: 5. CDR3 length equals 17 residues. This CDR3 reads CASSPGLAGECTDTQYF. CDR3 DNA sequence: TGTGCCAGCAGCCCGGGACTAGCGGGGGAGTGCACAGATACGCAGTATTTT.

The chain joins TRBV6-1 to TRBJ2-7, with a possible D match to TRBD1 (5 bases). This CDR3 region has 12 residues. Trimming took off 6 bases at V and 3 bases at J, with 9 bases between the two ends. From germline, CDR1 is MNHNS and CDR2 SASEGT. CDR3 region: CASRDKSYEQYF. In DNA form, the CDR3 reads TGTGCCAGCAGGGACAAAAGCTACGAGCAGTACTTC.